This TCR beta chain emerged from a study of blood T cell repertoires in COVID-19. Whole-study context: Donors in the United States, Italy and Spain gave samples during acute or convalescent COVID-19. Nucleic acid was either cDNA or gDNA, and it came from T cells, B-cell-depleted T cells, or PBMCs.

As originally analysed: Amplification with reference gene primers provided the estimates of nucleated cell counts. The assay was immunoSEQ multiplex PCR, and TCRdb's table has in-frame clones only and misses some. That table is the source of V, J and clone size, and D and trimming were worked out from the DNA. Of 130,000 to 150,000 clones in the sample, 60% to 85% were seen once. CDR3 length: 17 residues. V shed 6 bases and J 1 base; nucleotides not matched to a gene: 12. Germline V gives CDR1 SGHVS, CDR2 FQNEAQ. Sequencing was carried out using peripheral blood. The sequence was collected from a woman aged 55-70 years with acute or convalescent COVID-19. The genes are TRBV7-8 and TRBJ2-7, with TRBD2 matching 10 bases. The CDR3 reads CASRGSGTSANSYEQYF. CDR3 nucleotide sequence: TGTGCCAGCAGGGGGTCAGGGACTAGCGCCAATTCCTACGAGCAGTACTTC.